The present entry profiles one TCR beta chain with its context. The antigen remains undetermined. TCRdb reanalysed the RT-PCR reads using MiXCR and keeps one entry per CDR3 protein. The sample has roughly 500,000 distinct CDR3 sequences, roughly 23% seen once; the top ten hold approximately 2%. This specimen belongs to a study of response to subunit inactivated influenza vaccine. Study-wide results and limits: With each seasonal influenza vaccination, the authors suggested, few new T cells are recruited.

Source: CD4+ T cells sorted from PBMCs, taken 5 to 6 days after vaccination. This TCR derives from a man in his forties or fifties who received an inactivated influenza vaccine.

The CDR3 nucleotides are TGTGCCAGCAGCTTGGAGGAGGGGCCTGCAACTAATGAAAAACTGTTTTTT. Protein sequence: CASSLEEGPATNEKLFF. The J gene is TRBJ1-4, the V gene TRBV5-5; a possible D gene is TRBD1 (5 bases). With 0 bases removed from V and 0 bases from J, the gap between germline ends came to 12 bases. Germline CDR1 reads SGHKS; CDR2 reads YYEKEE (reference sequence). CDR3 size: 17 residues. The full variable domain, with the rest looked up from reference TRBV5-5 and TRBJ1-4, is DAGVTQSPTHLIKTRGQQVTLRCSPISGHKSVSWYQQVLGQGPQFIFQYYEKEERGRGNFPDRFSARQFPNYSSELNVNALLLGDSALYLCASSLEEGPATNEKLFFGSGTQLSVL.